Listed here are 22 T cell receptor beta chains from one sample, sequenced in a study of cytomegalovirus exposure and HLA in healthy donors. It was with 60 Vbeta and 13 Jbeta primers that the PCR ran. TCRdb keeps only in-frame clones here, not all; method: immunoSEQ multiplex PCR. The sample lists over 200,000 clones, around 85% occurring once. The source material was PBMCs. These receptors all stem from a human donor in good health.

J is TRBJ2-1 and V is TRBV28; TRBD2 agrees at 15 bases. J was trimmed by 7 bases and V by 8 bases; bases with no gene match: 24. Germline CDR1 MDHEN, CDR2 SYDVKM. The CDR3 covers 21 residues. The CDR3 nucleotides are TGTGCCAGCCTTGTCGTACGAGGGGCCTCCGGGACTAGCGGGAGGCGGAATGAGCAGTTCTTC. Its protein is CASLVVRGASGTSGRRNEQFF.

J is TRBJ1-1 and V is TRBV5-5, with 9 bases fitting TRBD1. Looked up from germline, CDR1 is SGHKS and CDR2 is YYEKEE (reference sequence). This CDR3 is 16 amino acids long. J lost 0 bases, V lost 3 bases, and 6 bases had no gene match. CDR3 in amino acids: CASSSGQGIMNTEAFF. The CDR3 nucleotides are TGTGCCAGCAGCTCTGGACAGGGGATCATGAACACTGAAGCTTTCTTT.

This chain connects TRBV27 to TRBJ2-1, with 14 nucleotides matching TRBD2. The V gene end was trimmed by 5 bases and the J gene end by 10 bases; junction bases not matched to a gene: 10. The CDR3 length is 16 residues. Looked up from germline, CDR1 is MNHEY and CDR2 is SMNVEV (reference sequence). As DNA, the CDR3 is TGTGCCAGCAGTCCGCGGGGACTAGCGGGAGTAGAAGAGCAGTTCTTC. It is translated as CASSPRGLAGVEEQFF.

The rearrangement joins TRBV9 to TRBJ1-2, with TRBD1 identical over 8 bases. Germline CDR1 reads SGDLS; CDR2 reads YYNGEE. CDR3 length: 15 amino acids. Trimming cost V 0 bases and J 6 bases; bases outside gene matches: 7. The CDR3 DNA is TGTGCCAGCAGCGTAGGCCAGGGGGCTGTGGATGGCTACACCTTC. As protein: CASSVGQGAVDGYTF.

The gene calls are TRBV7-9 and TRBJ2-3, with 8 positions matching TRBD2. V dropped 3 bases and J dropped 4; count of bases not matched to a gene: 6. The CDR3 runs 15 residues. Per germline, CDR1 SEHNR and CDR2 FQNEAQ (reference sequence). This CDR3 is CASSFMGTSSDTQYF. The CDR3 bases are TGTGCCAGCAGCTTCATGGGGACTAGTTCAGATACGCAGTATTTT.

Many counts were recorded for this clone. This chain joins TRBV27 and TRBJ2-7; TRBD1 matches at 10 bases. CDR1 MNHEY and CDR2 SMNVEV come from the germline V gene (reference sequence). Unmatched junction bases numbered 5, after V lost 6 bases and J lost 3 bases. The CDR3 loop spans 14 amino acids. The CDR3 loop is CASREWTGGYEQYF. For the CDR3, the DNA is TGTGCCAGCAGAGAGTGGACAGGGGGCTACGAGCAGTACTTC.

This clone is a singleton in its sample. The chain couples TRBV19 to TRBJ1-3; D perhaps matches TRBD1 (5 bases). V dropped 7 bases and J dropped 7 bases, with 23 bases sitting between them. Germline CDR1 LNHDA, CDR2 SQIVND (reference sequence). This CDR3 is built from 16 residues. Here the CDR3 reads CASNNPGRGLKNTIYF. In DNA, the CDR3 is TGTGCCAGTAACAATCCTGGGCGGGGACTGAAGAACACCATATATTTT.

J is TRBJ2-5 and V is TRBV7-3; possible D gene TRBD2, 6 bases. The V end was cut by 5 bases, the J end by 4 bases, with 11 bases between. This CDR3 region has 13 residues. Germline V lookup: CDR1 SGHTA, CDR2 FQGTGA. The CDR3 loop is CASSPNGGETQYF. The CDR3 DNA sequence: TGTGCCAGCAGCCCTAACGGGGGAGAGACCCAGTACTTC.

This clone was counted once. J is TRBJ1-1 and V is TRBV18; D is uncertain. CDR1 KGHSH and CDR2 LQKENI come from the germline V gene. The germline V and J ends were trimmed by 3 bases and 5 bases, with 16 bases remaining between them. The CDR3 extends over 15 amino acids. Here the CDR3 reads CASSPRPGRETEAFF. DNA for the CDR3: TGTGCCAGCTCACCCCGTCCGGGTAGAGAAACTGAAGCTTTCTTT.

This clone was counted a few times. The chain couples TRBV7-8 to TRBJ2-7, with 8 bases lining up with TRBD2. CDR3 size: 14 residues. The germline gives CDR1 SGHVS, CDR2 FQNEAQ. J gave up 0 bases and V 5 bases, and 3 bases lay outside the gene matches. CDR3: CASSGSGSSYEQYF. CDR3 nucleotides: TGTGCCAGCAGCGGCAGCGGGAGCTCCTACGAGCAGTACTTC. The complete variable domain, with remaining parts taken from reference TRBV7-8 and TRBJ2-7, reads GAGVSQSPRYKVAKRGQDVALRCDPISGHVSLFWYQQALGQGPEFLTYFQNEAQLDKSGLPSDRFFAERPEGSVSTLKIQRTQQEDSAVYLCASSGSGSSYEQYFGPGTRLTVT.

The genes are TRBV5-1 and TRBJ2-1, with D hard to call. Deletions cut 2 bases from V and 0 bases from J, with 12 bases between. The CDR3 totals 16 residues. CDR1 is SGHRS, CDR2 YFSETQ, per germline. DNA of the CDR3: TGCGCCAGCAGCTTCCAGGCAGGCCTCTCCTACAATGAGCAGTTCTTC. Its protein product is CASSFQAGLSYNEQFF.

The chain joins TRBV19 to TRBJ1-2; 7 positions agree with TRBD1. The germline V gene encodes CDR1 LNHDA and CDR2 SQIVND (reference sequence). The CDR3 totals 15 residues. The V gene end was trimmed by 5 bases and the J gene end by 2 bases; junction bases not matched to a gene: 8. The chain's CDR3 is CASSLTGYQNYGYTF. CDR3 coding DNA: TGTGCCAGTAGTTTGACAGGGTACCAAAACTATGGCTACACCTTC.

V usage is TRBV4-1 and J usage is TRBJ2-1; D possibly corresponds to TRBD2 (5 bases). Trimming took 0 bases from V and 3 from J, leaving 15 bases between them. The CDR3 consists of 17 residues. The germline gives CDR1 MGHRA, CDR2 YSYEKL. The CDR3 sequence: CASSQDRVASYYNEQFF. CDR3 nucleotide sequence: TGCGCCAGCAGCCAAGATAGGGTGGCTAGCTACTACAATGAGCAGTTCTTC.

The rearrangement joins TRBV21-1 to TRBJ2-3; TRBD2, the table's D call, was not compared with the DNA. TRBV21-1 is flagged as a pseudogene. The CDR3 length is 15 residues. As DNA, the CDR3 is TGTGCCAGAAAGGGCCAGCGGGAGGACACAGATACGCAGTATTTT. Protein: CARKGQREDTDTQYF.

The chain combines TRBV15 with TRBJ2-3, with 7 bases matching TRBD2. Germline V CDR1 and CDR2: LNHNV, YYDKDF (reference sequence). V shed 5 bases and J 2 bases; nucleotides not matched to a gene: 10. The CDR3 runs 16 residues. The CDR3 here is CATSPRLSGHTDTQYF. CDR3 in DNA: TGTGCCACCAGCCCGAGGCTTAGCGGGCACACAGATACGCAGTATTTT.

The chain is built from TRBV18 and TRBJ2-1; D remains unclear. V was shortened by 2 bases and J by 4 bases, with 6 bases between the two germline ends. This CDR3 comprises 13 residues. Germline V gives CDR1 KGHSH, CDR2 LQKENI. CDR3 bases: TGTGCCAGCTCACCAGTCTATTACAATGAGCAGTTCTTC. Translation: CASSPVYYNEQFF.

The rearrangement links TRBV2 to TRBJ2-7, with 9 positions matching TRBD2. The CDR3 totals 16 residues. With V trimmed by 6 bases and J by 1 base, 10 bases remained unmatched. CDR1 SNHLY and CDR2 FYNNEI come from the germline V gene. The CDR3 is CASSAALAGHSYEQYF. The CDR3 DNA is TGTGCCAGCAGCGCTGCCCTAGCGGGGCATTCCTACGAGCAGTACTTC. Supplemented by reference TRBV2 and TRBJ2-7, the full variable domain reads EPEVTQTPSHQVTQMGQEVILRCVPISNHLYFYWYRQILGQKVEFLVSFYNNEISEKSEIFDDQFSVERPDGSNFTLKIRSTKLEDSAMYFCASSAALAGHSYEQYFGPGTRLTVT.

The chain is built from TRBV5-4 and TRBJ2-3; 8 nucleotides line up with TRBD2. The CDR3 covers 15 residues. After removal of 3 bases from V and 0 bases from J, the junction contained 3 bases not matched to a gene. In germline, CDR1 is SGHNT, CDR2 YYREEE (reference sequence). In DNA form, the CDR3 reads TGTGCCAGCAGCTGGACTAGCACTAGCACAGATACGCAGTATTTT. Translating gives CASSWTSTSTDTQYF.

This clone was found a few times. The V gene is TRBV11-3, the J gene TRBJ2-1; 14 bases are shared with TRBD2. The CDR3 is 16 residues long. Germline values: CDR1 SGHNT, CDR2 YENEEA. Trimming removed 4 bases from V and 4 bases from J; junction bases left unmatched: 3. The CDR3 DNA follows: TGTGCCAGCAGCTCGAGGACTAGCGGGAGGTACAATGAGCAGTTCTTC. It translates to CASSSRTSGRYNEQFF.

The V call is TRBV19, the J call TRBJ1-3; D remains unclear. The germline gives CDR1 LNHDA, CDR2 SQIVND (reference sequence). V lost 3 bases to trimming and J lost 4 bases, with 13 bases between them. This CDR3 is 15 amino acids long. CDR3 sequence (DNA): TGTGCCAGTAGTATTGCCGGCGGTAACGGAAACACCATATATTTT. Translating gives CASSIAGGNGNTIYF.

The CDR3 nucleotides read TGCGCCAGCAGCTTGGCCGGGAAGCGCGAAAACATTCAGTACTTC. Amino acids: CASSLAGKRENIQYF. The chain has TRBV5-1 and TRBJ2-4; TRBD2 is a possible D gene (5 bases). Per the germline V gene, CDR1 is SGHRS and CDR2 is YFSETQ. The CDR3 spans 15 residues. V was pared by 0 bases and J by 5 bases, with 12 bases between.

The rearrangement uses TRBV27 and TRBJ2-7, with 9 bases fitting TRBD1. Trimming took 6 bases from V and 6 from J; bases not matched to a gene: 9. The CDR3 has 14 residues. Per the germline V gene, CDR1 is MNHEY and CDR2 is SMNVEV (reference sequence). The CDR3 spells CASRGQGATGEQYF. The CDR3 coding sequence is TGTGCCAGCAGGGGACAGGGAGCGACCGGCGAGCAGTACTTC.